This is a list of T cell receptor beta chains from one sample in a study of T cells after yellow fever vaccination. TCRdb itself ran the 5' RACE reads through MiXCR, one entry per CDR3 protein. The sample lists some 150,000 distinct CDR3 sequences, approximately 11% occurring once. Sequenced material: CD8+ T cells sorted from PBMCs, taken 15 days after the yellow fever booster vaccination. Receptor source: a man aged 18 to 30 who received the YFV17D yellow fever vaccine. The CDR3 runs from the conserved cysteine through the conserved F or W. D genes are given only for firm matches. Clone size appears in some rows only: once, few, many, or a class for an expanded clone.

size	D	V	J	DNA	CDR3
NA	NA	TRBV4-2	TRBJ2-2	TGTGCCAGCAGCCAAGCTGGACAGAAGAACACCGGGGAGCTGTTTTTT	CASSQAGQKNTGELFF
NA	TRBD2	TRBV7-8	TRBJ2-3	TGTGCCAGCAGCTTTAAGAGGGCGGGGGGGCCTTTTAGCACAGATACGCAGTATTTT	CASSFKRAGGPFSTDTQYF
few	TRBD2	TRBV4-3	TRBJ2-1	TGCGCCAGCAGCCAAGATAAAGCGGGGGGGCTGGCCAATGAGCAGTTCTTC	CASSQDKAGGLANEQFF
NA	NA	TRBV5-1	TRBJ1-2	TGCGCCAGCAGCCCCCGCCGGACCCTTTCCTATGGCTACACCTTC	CASSPRRTLSYGYTF
few	NA	TRBV5-1	TRBJ1-5	TGCGCCAGCAGCTTGGCTGGGGGCTGGGGTCAGCCCCAGCATTTT	CASSLAGGWGQPQHF
NA	NA	TRBV6-2/TRBV6-3	TRBJ2-1	TGTGCCAGCAGTTTCCTATTCCGACGACAGACGTACAATGAGCAGTTCTTC	CASSFLFRRQTYNEQFF
NA	TRBD1	TRBV7-9	TRBJ2-3	TGTGCCAGCAGCCCCTGGACAGGCCACACAGATACGCAGTATTTT	CASSPWTGHTDTQYF
few	NA	TRBV7-9	TRBJ2-3	TGTGCCAGCAGTACGCAGTATTTT	CASSTQYF
NA	NA	TRBV9	TRBJ1-2	TGTGCCAGCACCAAAGGGTGGTATGGCTACACCTTC	CASTKGWYGYTF
NA	NA	TRBV4-1	TRBJ1-3	TGCGCCAGCAGCCAAGAGGGGTATGGAGCTGGAAACACCATATATTTT	CASSQEGYGAGNTIYF
NA	NA	TRBV4-3	TRBJ1-1	TGCGCCAGCAGCCAAGGGGGGGGGGACACTGAAGCTTTCTTT	CASSQGGGDTEAFF
many	TRBD1	TRBV20-1	TRBJ2-6	TGCAGTGCTACCGGGACAGGGATATCTGGGGCCAACGTCCTGACTTTC	CSATGTGISGANVLTF
few	NA	TRBV5-1	TRBJ2-5	TGCGCCAGCAGCCCCTTTACCCACGAGACCCAGTACTTC	CASSPFTHETQYF
NA	TRBD2	TRBV27	TRBJ2-7	TGTGCCAGCACCCCCTCCGGGACTAGCGGGGTCTACGAGCAGTACTTC	CASTPSGTSGVYEQYF
few	NA	TRBV5-1	TRBJ2-2	TGCGCCAGCAGCTTCCCGTCCGGGGGGCATGGCACCGGGGAGCTGTTTTTT	CASSFPSGGHGTGELFF
few	NA	TRBV18	TRBJ1-1	TGTGCCAGCTCACCGCCCGAGGGACAACTTGAAGCTTTCTTT	CASSPPEGQLEAFF
few	NA	TRBV2	TRBJ2-7	TGTGCCAGCAGTGAAGGGCAGGAACTAGACTACGAGCAGTACTTC	CASSEGQELDYEQYF
NA	NA	TRBV4-3	TRBJ1-1	TGCGCCAGCAGCCAAGGATCGGGGATGAACACTGAAGCTTTCTTT	CASSQGSGMNTEAFF
NA	NA	TRBV4-3	TRBJ1-2	TGCGCCAGCAGCCAAGGGTACAGCTCTTCCTATGGCTACACCTTC	CASSQGYSSSYGYTF
few	TRBD1	TRBV7-9	TRBJ1-2	TGTGCCAGCAGTTCCGGGACAGGGGATGGCTACACCTTC	CASSSGTGDGYTF